The clone carrying this T cell receptor (beta chain) appeared many times. The data are from a study of T cells in Graves' hyperthyroidism and ophthalmopathy. Graves' hyperthyroidism was deemed stable absent ophthalmopathy progression within 18 months. Participants, patients aged 18 to 65, had newly diagnosed hyperthyroidism with a duration under 2 months. Diagnoses used clinical symptoms, serum thyroxine and TRAb, thyroid ultrasound and orbital computed tomography. The PBMCs were sourced from fresh peripheral blood (about 10 ml). RNA transcripts were the template for amplifying TCR beta CDR3 regions. The TCR CDR3 was amplified in a first-round RT-PCR using the HTBI primer set. TCRdb fed the multiplex PCR reads into MiXCR, producing one record per CDR3 protein. The table shows some 560,000 distinct CDR3 sequences, with roughly 14% occurring only once. The clonotype comes from a woman aged 25 to 39 with Graves' hyperthyroidism. The sequenced material came from blood.

The CDR3 region is CASTLDRVVHEQYF. The CDR3 region has the DNA TGTGCCAGCACCTTGGACAGGGTAGTCCACGAGCAGTACTTC. This chain uses TRBV6-2 or TRBV6-3 with TRBJ2-7; 8 nucleotides match TRBD1. CDR1 is MNHEY, CDR2 SVGEGT, per germline. CDR3 length equals 14 residues. V lost 7 bases to trimming and J lost 5 bases; unmatched junction nucleotides: 10.